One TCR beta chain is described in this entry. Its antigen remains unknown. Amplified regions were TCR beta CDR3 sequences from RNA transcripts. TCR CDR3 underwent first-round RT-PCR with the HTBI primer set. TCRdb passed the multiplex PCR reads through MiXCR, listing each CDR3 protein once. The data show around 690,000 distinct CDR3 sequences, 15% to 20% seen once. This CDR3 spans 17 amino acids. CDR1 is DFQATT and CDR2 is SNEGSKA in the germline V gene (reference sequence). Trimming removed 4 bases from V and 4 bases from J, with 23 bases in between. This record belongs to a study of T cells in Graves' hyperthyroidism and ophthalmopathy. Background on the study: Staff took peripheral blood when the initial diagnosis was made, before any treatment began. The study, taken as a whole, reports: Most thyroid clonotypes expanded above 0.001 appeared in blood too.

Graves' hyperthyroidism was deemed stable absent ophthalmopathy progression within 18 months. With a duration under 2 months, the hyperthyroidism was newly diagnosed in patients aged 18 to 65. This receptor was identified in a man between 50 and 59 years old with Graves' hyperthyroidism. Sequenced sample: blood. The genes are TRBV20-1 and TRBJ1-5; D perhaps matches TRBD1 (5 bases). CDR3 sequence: CSATIFGGTALNQPQHF. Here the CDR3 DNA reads TGCAGTGCTACCATTTTCGGAGGGACTGCGCTAAATCAGCCCCAGCATTTT.